Detailed here is one TCR beta chain. The repertoire was sequenced with immunoSEQ multiplex PCR; TCRdb's copy has only in-frame clones and lacks some. The top ten clones hold around 3% of a sample with some 250,000 clones, about four fifths of them seen once. This sample is part of a study of blood T cell repertoires in COVID-19. The overall study: Spain, Italy and the United States supplied samples that represented acute and convalescent COVID-19. Sources were T cells, B-cell-depleted T cells, or PBMCs; the material itself was cDNA or gDNA.

The CDR3 runs to 16 residues. Germline trimming cut 4 bases from V and 1 base from J; bases unmatched to any gene: 2. Germline values: CDR1 SGHVS, CDR2 FQNEAQ. This TCR derives from a woman in her sixties with active or convalescent COVID-19. The chain joins TRBV7-8 to TRBJ2-3, with TRBD2 matching 13 bases. The material sequenced was peripheral blood. The DNA of the CDR3 is TGTGCCAGCAGCTCCGGACTAGCGGGAGGCACAGATACGCAGTATTTT. This sequence encodes CASSSGLAGGTDTQYF. Filled out from reference TRBV7-8 and TRBJ2-3, the complete variable domain reads GAGVSQSPRYKVAKRGQDVALRCDPISGHVSLFWYQQALGQGPEFLTYFQNEAQLDKSGLPSDRFFAERPEGSVSTLKIQRTQQEDSAVYLCASSSGLAGGTDTQYFGPGTRLTVL.